The 27 T cell receptor beta chains below were found in one sample sequenced in a study of blood T cell repertoires in COVID-19. Assay: immunoSEQ multiplex PCR; the TCRdb copy retains only in-frame clones and omits some. Of a few hundred thousand clones in the sample, 84% were seen once. Sequencing was done on a sample of peripheral blood. The receptors stem from a person aged 65-85 years with COVID-19, enrolled during active disease.

CDR3 loop: CASSQTTGGQPQHF. Written as DNA, the CDR3 is TGTGCCAGCAGCCAAACGACAGGGGGCCAGCCCCAGCATTTT. The genes are TRBV16 and TRBJ1-5, with 10 bases aligning to TRBD1. This CDR3 has 14 residues. Per germline, CDR1 KGHSY and CDR2 FQNENV. V lost 2 bases, J lost 7 bases, and 2 bases stayed unmatched.

The chain has TRBV28 and TRBJ1-5, with D unclear. The V and J ends lost 5 bases and 4 bases respectively, with 15 bases between them. Per germline, CDR1 MDHEN and CDR2 SYDVKM. The CDR3 is 15 residues long. CDR3 region: CASSPTTGGNQPQHF. The CDR3 DNA follows: TGTGCCAGCAGTCCGACGACGGGTGGGAATCAGCCCCAGCATTTT.

The gene calls are TRBV29-1 and TRBJ2-1, with TRBD2 matching 7 bases. Germline V gene data show CDR1 as SQVTM and CDR2 as ANQGSEA. The J segment lost 9 bases and the V segment lost 0 bases, leaving 5 bases of the junction unmatched. The CDR3 has 13 amino acids. This CDR3 is CSVEDRGEVEQFF. The CDR3 coding sequence is TGCAGCGTTGAAGATCGGGGGGAGGTTGAGCAGTTCTTC.

The chain has TRBV21-1 and TRBJ1-5; the table gives TRBD1 as D, unverified against the DNA. TRBV21-1 is annotated as a pseudogene. The CDR3 has 14 residues. Here the CDR3 reads CASSRDRGQQPQHF. In DNA form, the CDR3 reads TGTGCCAGCAGCAGGGACAGGGGGCAACAGCCCCAGCATTTT.

The chain joins TRBV3-1 (or the pseudogene TRBV3-2) to TRBJ2-7; a possible D gene is TRBD2 (6 bases). The germline CDR1 and CDR2 sequences are LGHDT and YNNKEL (reference sequence). The CDR3 contains 19 residues. V lost 3 bases to trimming and J lost 2 bases, with 26 bases between them. For the CDR3, the DNA is TGTGCCAGCAGCCACTCCCCTTTCTGGAGGGGTCAACGAGCCTACGAGCAGTACTTC. Encoded protein: CASSHSPFWRGQRAYEQYF.

Here the CDR3 DNA reads TGTGCCAGCAGCTTAGCCGCCGTTAGGACAGGGGGCACCGGGGAGCTGTTTTTT. Protein sequence: CASSLAAVRTGGTGELFF. The chain carries TRBV7-3 and TRBJ2-2, with 10 positions matching TRBD1. V shed 2 bases and J 4 bases; nucleotides not matched to a gene: 10. Germline V gene sequence: CDR1 SGHTA, CDR2 FQGTGA. There are 18 residues in the CDR3.

The chain is built from TRBV19 and TRBJ2-3; 7 bases agree with TRBD2. The CDR3 loop spans 18 amino acids. In germline, CDR1 is LNHDA, CDR2 SQIVND (reference sequence). V gave up 4 bases and J gave up 0 bases; unmatched junction bases: 13. DNA for the CDR3: TGTGCCAGTAGTACCGGTCGTTGGGTCGGGGGGAGCACAGATACGCAGTATTTT. Amino acids: CASSTGRWVGGSTDTQYF.

The chain employs TRBV11-2 and TRBJ2-7; 7 bases are shared with TRBD2. After removal of 2 bases from V and 2 bases from J, the junction contained 6 bases not matched to a gene. This CDR3 is 15 amino acids long. Germline V CDR1 and CDR2: SGHAT, FQNNGV. The CDR3 loop is CASSLSGRGAYEQYF. The CDR3 DNA reads as TGTGCCAGCAGCTTATCTGGACGGGGGGCCTACGAGCAGTACTTC. Variable domain in full (rest from reference TRBV11-2 and TRBJ2-7): EAGVAQSPRYKIIEKRQSVAFWCNPISGHATLYWYQQILGQGPKLLIQFQNNGVVDDSQLPKDRFSAERLKGVDSTLKIQPAKLEDSAVYLCASSLSGRGAYEQYFGPGTRLTVT.

This chain connects TRBV3-1 (or the pseudogene TRBV3-2) to TRBJ2-7; 7 bases line up with TRBD1. V trimming: 4 bases; J trimming: 2 bases; junction bases outside the gene matches: 5. The CDR3 runs to 14 residues. Germline V gene data show CDR1 as LGHDT and CDR2 as YNNKEL (reference sequence). The CDR3 here is CASSRDSLTYEQYF. CDR3 coding DNA: TGTGCCAGCAGCCGGGACAGCTTAACCTACGAGCAGTACTTC.

The genes are TRBV6-5 and TRBJ1-1, with 7 bases fitting TRBD1. There are 14 residues in the CDR3. CDR1 and CDR2 from the germline V gene are MNHEY and SVGAGI. Trimming cost V 6 bases and J 3 bases; bases outside gene matches: 7. The CDR3 loop reads CASRRDRADTEAFF. The CDR3 region has the DNA TGTGCCAGCAGGCGCGACAGGGCTGACACTGAAGCTTTCTTT.

This clone was detected only once. The chain is built from TRBV6-4 and TRBJ2-1; TRBD1 matches at 9 bases. Germline lookup yields CDR1 MRHNA and CDR2 SNTAGT. With V trimmed by 0 bases and J by 8 bases, 8 bases remained unmatched. The CDR3 runs to 16 residues. The CDR3 protein is CASSDSQGTGSDEQFF. In nucleotides, the CDR3 is TGTGCCAGCAGTGACTCGCAAGGGACAGGGAGCGATGAGCAGTTCTTC.

This clone was counted a single time. The rearrangement joins TRBV19 to TRBJ2-7; 7 bases align to TRBD1. V dropped 5 bases and J dropped 0; count of bases not matched to a gene: 13. The CDR3 extends over 17 amino acids. Per the germline V gene, CDR1 is LNHDA and CDR2 is SQIVND (reference sequence). The CDR3 spells CASSALDRAPTSYEQYF. The DNA of the CDR3 is TGTGCCAGTAGTGCCTTAGACAGGGCGCCTACCTCCTACGAGCAGTACTTC.

In its sample, this clone was seen a few times. The chain is built from TRBV5-1 and TRBJ2-4; D perhaps matches TRBD2 (6 bases). Looked up from germline, CDR1 is SGHRS and CDR2 is YFSETQ. V lost 1 base to trimming and J lost 6 bases, with 20 bases between them. The CDR3 spans 17 residues. The CDR3 DNA follows: TGCGCCAGCAGCTTGAAGGGTGAAGTAGCCGGGGGAAACATTCAGTACTTC. Its translation is CASSLKGEVAGGNIQYF.

The sample holds a few counts of this clone. V and J are TRBV6-1 and TRBJ1-4; weak D call: TRBD1 (5 bases). There are 16 residues in the CDR3. The ends were cut back, 0 bases at V and 7 bases at J, with 15 bases in the middle. Germline V gene lookup returns CDR1 MNHNS and CDR2 SASEGT. The chain's CDR3 is CASSEALGGLGEKLFF. CDR3 coding DNA: TGTGCCAGCAGTGAAGCGCTGGGGGGGTTGGGTGAAAAACTGTTTTTT.

The chain combines TRBV15 with TRBJ2-2; 9 bases fit TRBD1. V lost 0 bases to trimming and J lost 4 bases; unmatched junction nucleotides: 6. Germline CDR1 is LNHNV and CDR2 is YYDKDF (reference sequence). The CDR3 spans 17 residues. The CDR3: CATSRDPTGGVTGELFF. CDR3 DNA sequence: TGTGCCACCAGCAGAGACCCGACAGGGGGGGTCACCGGGGAGCTGTTTTTT.

This clone has just a few counts. This CDR3 is CASSVKVGGALETQYF. The CDR3 region has the DNA TGTGCCAGCAGCGTCAAAGTCGGGGGGGCTTTAGAGACCCAGTACTTC. V gene TRBV9 combines with J gene TRBJ2-5; 8 bases line up with TRBD2. Germline V CDR1 and CDR2: SGDLS, YYNGEE. The CDR3 runs 16 residues. V dropped 2 bases and J dropped 4; count of bases not matched to a gene: 10.

The chain carries TRBV28 and TRBJ1-1; D is uncertain. Per the germline V gene, CDR1 is MDHEN and CDR2 is SYDVKM. The CDR3 totals 14 residues. V was trimmed by 3 bases and J by 4 bases, leaving 12 bases between them. Written as DNA, the CDR3 is TGTGCCAGCAGTTTTCCCCGGACTGTCACTGAAGCTTTCTTT. The encoded protein is CASSFPRTVTEAFF.

V usage is TRBV7-9 and J usage is TRBJ1-1; D call uncertain. Trimming removed 2 bases at V and 1 base at J, with 8 bases between. Looked up from germline, CDR1 is SEHNR and CDR2 is FQNEAQ (reference sequence). CDR3 length equals 14 residues. The CDR3 spells CASSLNRRNTEAFF. The DNA for the CDR3 is TGTGCCAGCAGCTTAAATAGGAGGAACACTGAAGCTTTCTTT. Filled out from reference TRBV7-9 and TRBJ1-1, the complete variable domain reads DTGVSQNPRHKITKRGQNVTFRCDPISEHNRLYWYRQTLGQGPEFLTYFQNEAQLEKSRLLSDRFSAERPKGSFSTLEIQRTEQGDSAMYLCASSLNRRNTEAFFGQGTRLTVV.

The chain couples TRBV27 to TRBJ2-2; 8 nucleotides match TRBD1. V lost 8 bases, J lost 3 bases, and 23 bases stayed unmatched. Germline V gives CDR1 MNHEY, CDR2 SMNVEV (reference sequence). This CDR3 is 20 amino acids long. CDR3 amino acids: CASAGQGMVTHLAYTGELFF. For the CDR3, the DNA is TGTGCCAGCGCAGGACAGGGAATGGTGACCCATTTGGCCTACACCGGGGAGCTGTTTTTT.

The chain recombines TRBV6-5 with TRBJ2-1; 9 bases line up with TRBD2. Germline CDR1 and CDR2: MNHEY and SVGAGI. V dropped 7 bases and J dropped 4; count of bases not matched to a gene: 5. The CDR3 runs 14 residues. CDR3 region: CASTYSGGYNEQFF. DNA for the CDR3: TGTGCCAGCACCTATAGCGGGGGTTACAATGAGCAGTTCTTC.

The chain recombines TRBV6-2 or TRBV6-3 with TRBJ2-1; possible D gene TRBD1, 5 bases. V lost 6 bases and J lost 5, with 17 bases in between. Germline lookup yields CDR1 MNHEY and CDR2 SVGEGT. CDR3 size: 15 residues. The DNA for the CDR3 is TGTGCCAGCAGCCCTCTGACAGATTCCCACAATGAGCAGTTCTTC. This sequence encodes CASSPLTDSHNEQFF.

The V and J genes are TRBV7-2 and TRBJ1-6, with TRBD1 matching over 8 bases. J gave up 10 bases and V 0 bases, and 8 bases lay outside the gene matches. This CDR3 contains 16 residues. The germline V gene has CDR1 SGHTA and CDR2 FQGNSA. CDR3 nucleotide sequence: TGTGCCAGCAGCTTAGCGCTAGGACAGGGAAACTCACCCCTCCACTTT. As protein: CASSLALGQGNSPLHF. Based on the CDR3 plus reference TRBV7-2 and TRBJ1-6, the full variable domain is GAGVSQSPSNKVTEKGKDVELRCDPISGHTALYWYRQSLGQGLEFLIYFQGNSAPDKSGLPSDRFSAERTGGSVSTLTIQRTQQEDSAVYLCASSLALGQGNSPLHFGNGTRLTVT.

V and J are TRBV7-3 and TRBJ2-1, with D unclear. With 8 bases removed from V and 5 bases from J, the gap between germline ends came to 13 bases. Germline CDR1 SGHTA, CDR2 FQGTGA. This CDR3 spans 13 amino acids. Here the CDR3 reads CASSSRFNNEQFF. The CDR3 region has the DNA TGTGCCAGCTCGAGCAGGTTCAACAATGAGCAGTTCTTC.

A few counts support this clone. The rearrangement links TRBV6-4 to TRBJ2-1, with TRBD2 identical over 12 bases. Germline lookup yields CDR1 MRHNA and CDR2 SNTAGT. The V gene end was trimmed by 6 bases and the J gene end by 8 bases; junction bases not matched to a gene: 8. The CDR3 is 15 amino acids. The CDR3 is CASSPLAGGQYEQFF. The CDR3 DNA reads TGTGCCAGCAGCCCGCTAGCGGGGGGGCAATATGAGCAGTTCTTC.

The V call is TRBV29-1, the J call TRBJ1-4, with D hard to call. Germline V gene lookup returns CDR1 SQVTM and CDR2 ANQGSEA. CDR3 length equals 14 residues. Trimming shortened V by 5 bases and J by 2 bases, and 12 bases separated the two germline ends. This CDR3 is CSVLVRSTNEKLFF. For the CDR3, the DNA is TGCAGCGTTTTAGTTCGAAGTACTAATGAAAAACTGTTTTTT. Based on the CDR3 plus reference TRBV29-1 and TRBJ1-4, the full variable domain is SAVISQKPSRDICQRGTSLTIQCQVDSQVTMMFWYRQQPGQSLTLIATANQGSEATYESGFVIDKFPISRPNLTFSTLTVSNMSPEDSSIYLCSVLVRSTNEKLFFGSGTQLSVL.

This chain uses TRBV28 with TRBJ1-1, with D hard to call. The CDR3 has 14 residues. Germline V gene data show CDR1 as MDHEN and CDR2 as SYDVKM. V gave up 1 base and J gave up 4 bases, with 10 bases separating them. DNA for the CDR3: TGTGCCAGCAGTTTATCGCAGGTATTCACTGAAGCTTTCTTT. Translating gives CASSLSQVFTEAFF.

V gene TRBV11-2 combines with J gene TRBJ2-1; D is perhaps TRBD2 (5 bases). Germline lookup yields CDR1 SGHAT and CDR2 FQNNGV. Between the trimmed V and J ends, which lost 4 bases and 0 bases, there was a span of 16 bases. This CDR3 comprises 17 residues. CDR3 bases: TGTGCCAGCAGCTACCGAAAAGCGGCAAGCTCCTACAATGAGCAGTTCTTC. Its translation is CASSYRKAASSYNEQFF.